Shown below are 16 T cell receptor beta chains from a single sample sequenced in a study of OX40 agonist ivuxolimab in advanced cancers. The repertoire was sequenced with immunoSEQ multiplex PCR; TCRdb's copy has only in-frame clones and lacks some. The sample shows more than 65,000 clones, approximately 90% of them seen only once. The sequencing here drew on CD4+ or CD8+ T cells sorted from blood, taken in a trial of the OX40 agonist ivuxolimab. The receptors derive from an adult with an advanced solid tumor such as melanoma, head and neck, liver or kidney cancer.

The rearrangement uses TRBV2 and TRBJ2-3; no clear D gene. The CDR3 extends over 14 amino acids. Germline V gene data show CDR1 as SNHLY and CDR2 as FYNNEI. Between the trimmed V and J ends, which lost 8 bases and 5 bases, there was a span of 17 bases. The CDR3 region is CASRGRAWGDTQYF. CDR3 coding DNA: TGTGCCAGCCGAGGACGAGCATGGGGAGATACGCAGTATTTT.

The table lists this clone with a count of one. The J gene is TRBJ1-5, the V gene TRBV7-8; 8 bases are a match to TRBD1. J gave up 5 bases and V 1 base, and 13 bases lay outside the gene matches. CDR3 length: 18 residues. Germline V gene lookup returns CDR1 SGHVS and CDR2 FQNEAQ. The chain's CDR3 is CASSLGRRQGTTHQPQHF. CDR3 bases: TGTGCCAGCAGCTTAGGCCGGAGACAGGGGACGACACATCAGCCCCAGCATTTT.

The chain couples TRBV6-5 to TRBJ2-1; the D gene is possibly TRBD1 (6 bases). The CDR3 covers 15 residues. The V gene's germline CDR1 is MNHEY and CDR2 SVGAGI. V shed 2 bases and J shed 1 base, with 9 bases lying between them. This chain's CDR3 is CASSYQGHSYNEQFF. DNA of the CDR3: TGTGCCAGCAGTTACCAGGGACATTCCTACAATGAGCAGTTCTTC.

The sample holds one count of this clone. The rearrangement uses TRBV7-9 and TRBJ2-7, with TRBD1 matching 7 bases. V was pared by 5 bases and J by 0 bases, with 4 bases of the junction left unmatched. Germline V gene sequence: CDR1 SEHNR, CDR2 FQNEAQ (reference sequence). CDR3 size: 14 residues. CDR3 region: CASSHGTVSYEQYF. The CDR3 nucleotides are TGTGCCAGCAGCCACGGGACAGTCTCCTACGAGCAGTACTTC.

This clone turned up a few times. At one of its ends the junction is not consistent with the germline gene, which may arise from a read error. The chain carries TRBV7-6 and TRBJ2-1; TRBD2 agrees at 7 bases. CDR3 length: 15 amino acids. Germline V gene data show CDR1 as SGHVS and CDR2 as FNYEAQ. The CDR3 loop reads CASSLVAGSNNEQFF. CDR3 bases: TGTGCCAGCAGCTTAGTAGCGGGCTCCAACAATGAGCAGTTCTTC.

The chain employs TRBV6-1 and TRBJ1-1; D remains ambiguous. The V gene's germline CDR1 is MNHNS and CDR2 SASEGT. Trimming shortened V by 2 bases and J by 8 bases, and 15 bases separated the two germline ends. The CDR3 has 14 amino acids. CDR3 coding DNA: TGTGCCAGCAGTGAAAAAGGCCCAGCGTTGGAAGCTTTCTTT. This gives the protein CASSEKGPALEAFF.

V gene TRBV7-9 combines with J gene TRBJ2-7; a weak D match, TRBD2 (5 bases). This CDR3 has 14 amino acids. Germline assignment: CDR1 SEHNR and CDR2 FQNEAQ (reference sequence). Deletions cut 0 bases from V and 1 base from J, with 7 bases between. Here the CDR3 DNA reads TGTGCCAGCAGCTTAGCGCCGGGGTCCTACGAGCAGTACTTC. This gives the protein CASSLAPGSYEQYF.

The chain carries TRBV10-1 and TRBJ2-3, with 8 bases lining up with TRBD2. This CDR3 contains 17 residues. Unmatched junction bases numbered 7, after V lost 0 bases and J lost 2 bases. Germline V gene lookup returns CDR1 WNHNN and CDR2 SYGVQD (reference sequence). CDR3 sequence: CASSESPSGPYTDTQYF. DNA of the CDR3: TGCGCCAGCAGTGAGTCTCCTAGCGGGCCCTACACAGATACGCAGTATTTT.

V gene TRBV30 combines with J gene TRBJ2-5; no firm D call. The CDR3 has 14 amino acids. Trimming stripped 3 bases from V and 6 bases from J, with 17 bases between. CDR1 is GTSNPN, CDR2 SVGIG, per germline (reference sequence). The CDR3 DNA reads TGTGCCTGGAGCCACGTTGAAGTGGCAAAGACCCAGTACTTC. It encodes CAWSHVEVAKTQYF.

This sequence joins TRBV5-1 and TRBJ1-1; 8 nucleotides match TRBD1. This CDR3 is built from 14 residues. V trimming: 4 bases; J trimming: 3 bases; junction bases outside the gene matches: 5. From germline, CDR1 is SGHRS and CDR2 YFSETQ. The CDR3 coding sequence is TGCGCCAGCAGCGCGACAGGGGTCGACACTGAAGCTTTCTTT. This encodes CASSATGVDTEAFF. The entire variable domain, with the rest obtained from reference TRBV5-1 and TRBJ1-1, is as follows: KAGVTQTPRYLIKTRGQQVTLSCSPISGHRSVSWYQQTPGQGLQFLFEYFSETQRNKGNFPGRFSGRQFSNSRSEMNVSTLELGDSALYLCASSATGVDTEAFFGQGTRLTVV.

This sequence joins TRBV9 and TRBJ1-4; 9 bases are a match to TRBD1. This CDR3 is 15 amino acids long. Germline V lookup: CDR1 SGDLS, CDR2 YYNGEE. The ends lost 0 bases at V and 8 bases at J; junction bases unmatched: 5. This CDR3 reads CASSVAEGTGEKLFF. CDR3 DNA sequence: TGTGCCAGCAGCGTAGCGGAGGGGACAGGGGAAAAACTGTTTTTT. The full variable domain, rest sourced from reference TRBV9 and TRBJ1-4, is DSGVTQTPKHLITATGQRVTLRCSPRSGDLSVYWYQQSLDQGLQFLIQYYNGEERAKGNILERFSAQQFPDLHSELNLSSLELGDSALYFCASSVAEGTGEKLFFGSGTQLSVL.

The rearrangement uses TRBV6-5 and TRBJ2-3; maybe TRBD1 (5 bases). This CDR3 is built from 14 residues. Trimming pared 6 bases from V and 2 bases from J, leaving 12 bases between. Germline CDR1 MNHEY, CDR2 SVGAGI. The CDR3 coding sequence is TGTGCCAGCAGGGCCTGGACAAACACAGATACGCAGTATTTT. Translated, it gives CASRAWTNTDTQYF.

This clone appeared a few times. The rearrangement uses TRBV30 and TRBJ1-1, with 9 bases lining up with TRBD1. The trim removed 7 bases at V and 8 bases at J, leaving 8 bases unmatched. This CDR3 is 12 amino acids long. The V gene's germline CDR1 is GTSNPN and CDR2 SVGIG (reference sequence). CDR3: CASRDRVGEAFF. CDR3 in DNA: TGTGCCTCCAGGGACAGGGTGGGGGAAGCTTTCTTT.

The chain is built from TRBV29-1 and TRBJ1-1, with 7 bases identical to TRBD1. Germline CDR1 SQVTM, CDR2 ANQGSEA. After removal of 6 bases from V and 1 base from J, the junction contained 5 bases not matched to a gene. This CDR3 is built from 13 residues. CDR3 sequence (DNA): TGCAGCGTACAGGGGATTGAGAACACTGAAGCTTTCTTT. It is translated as CSVQGIENTEAFF.

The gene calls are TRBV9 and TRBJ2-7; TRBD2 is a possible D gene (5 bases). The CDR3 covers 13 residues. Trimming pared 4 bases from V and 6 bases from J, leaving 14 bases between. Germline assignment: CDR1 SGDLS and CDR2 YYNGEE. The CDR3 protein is CASSPGLPREQYF. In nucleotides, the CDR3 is TGTGCCAGCAGCCCTGGACTTCCTCGCGAGCAGTACTTC.

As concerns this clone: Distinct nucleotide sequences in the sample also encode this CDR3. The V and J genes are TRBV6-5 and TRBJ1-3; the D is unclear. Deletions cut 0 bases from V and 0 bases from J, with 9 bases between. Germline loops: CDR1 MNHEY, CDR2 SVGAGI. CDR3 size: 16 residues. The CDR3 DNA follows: TGTGCCAGCAGTTACTCGAGATCCTCCTCTGGAAACACCATATATTTT. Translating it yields CASSYSRSSSGNTIYF.